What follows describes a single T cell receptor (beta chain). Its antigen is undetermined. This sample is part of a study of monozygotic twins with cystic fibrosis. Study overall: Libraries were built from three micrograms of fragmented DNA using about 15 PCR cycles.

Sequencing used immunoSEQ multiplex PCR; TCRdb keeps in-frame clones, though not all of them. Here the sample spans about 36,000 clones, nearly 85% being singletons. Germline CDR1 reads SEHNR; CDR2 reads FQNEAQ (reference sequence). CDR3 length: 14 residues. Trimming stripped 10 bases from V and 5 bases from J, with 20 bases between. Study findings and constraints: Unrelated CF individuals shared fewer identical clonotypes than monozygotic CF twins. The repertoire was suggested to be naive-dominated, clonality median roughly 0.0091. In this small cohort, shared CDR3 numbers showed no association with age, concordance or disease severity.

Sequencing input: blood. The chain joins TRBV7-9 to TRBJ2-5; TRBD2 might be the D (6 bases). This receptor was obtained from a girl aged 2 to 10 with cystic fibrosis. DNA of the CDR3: TGTGCCATCCAGGGCTCGAGGGGAGGCGAGACCCAGTACTTC. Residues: CAIQGSRGGETQYF.